This T cell receptor (beta chain) stems from a study of Graves' ophthalmopathy and Graves' hyperthyroidism. Study observations and caveats: Among expanded thyroid clonotypes above 0.001 frequency, most also occurred in blood.

CDR3 length equals 14 residues. With 0 bases removed from V and 3 bases from J, the gap between germline ends came to 8 bases. The V gene's germline CDR1 is LNHNV and CDR2 YYDKDF (reference sequence). Recruitment covered hyperthyroidism patients aged 18 to 65 whose new diagnosis was of under 2 months' duration. Amplifying from RNA transcripts, the study obtained TCR beta CDR3 regions. The authors performed first-round RT-PCR with HTBI primers and then a second-round multiplex PCR. MiXCR, run by TCRdb on the multiplex PCR reads, gives a single entry per CDR3 protein. Of 560,000 or so distinct CDR3 sequences listed, less than 40% are singletons. The table lists this clonotype with many counts. Its antigen remains unidentified.

Sequencing was performed on peripheral blood or thyroid tissue (not recorded which). The receptor was isolated from an adult man with Graves' hyperthyroidism. The gene calls are TRBV15 and TRBJ2-5; no definite D call. CDR3 coding DNA: TGTGCCACCAGCAGAGAGGGTAGGGAAGAGACCCAGTACTTC. Its translation: CATSREGREETQYF. The full variable domain, rest sourced from reference TRBV15 and TRBJ2-5, is DAMVIQNPRYQVTQFGKPVTLSCSQTLNHNVMYWYQQKSSQAPKLLFHYYDKDFNNEADTPDNFQSRRPNTSFCFLDIRSPGLGDTAMYLCATSREGREETQYFGPGTRLLVL.